This entry lists 3 T cell receptor beta chains sequenced from one sample in a study of cytomegalovirus exposure and HLA in healthy donors. The study ran its PCR with 60 Vbeta and 13 Jbeta primers. Sequencing used immunoSEQ multiplex PCR; TCRdb keeps in-frame clones, though not all of them. The table lists over 100,000 clones, 80% to 90% of them singletons. The sample was PBMCs. Receptors originate from a woman in her twenties or thirties in good health and CMV-seronegative.

This clone was observed a handful of times. The rearrangement links TRBV6-1 to TRBJ2-1, with TRBD1 matching 9 bases. This CDR3 is 13 amino acids long. Looked up from germline, CDR1 is MNHNS and CDR2 is SASEGT. The J segment lost 8 bases and the V segment lost 6 bases, leaving 5 bases of the junction unmatched. CDR3 bases: TGTGCCAGCAGGGGACAGGGTATGCATGAGCAGTTCTTC. Protein: CASRGQGMHEQFF.

V and J are TRBV28 and TRBJ2-5; 11 positions match TRBD2. The CDR3 is 15 residues long. After removal of 8 bases from V and 5 bases from J, the junction contained 10 bases not matched to a gene. Germline CDR1 and CDR2: MDHEN and SYDVKM. CDR3 residues: CASLDGRLAGETQYF. The CDR3 coding sequence is TGTGCCAGCCTCGACGGGAGACTAGCGGGGGAGACCCAGTACTTC. Full variable domain (outside the CDR3, taken from reference TRBV28 and TRBJ2-5): DVKVTQSSRYLVKRTGEKVFLECVQDMDHENMFWYRQDPGLGLRLIYFSYDVKMKEKGDIPEGYSVSREKKERFSLILESASTNQTSMYLCASLDGRLAGETQYFGPGTRLLVL.

This rearrangement joins TRBV4-2 to TRBJ1-4, with a tentative D call TRBD1 (5 bases). Trimming stripped 1 base from V and 5 bases from J, with 11 bases between. Per the germline V gene, CDR1 is LGHNA and CDR2 is YNFKEQ. The CDR3 is made up of 15 amino acids. The DNA for the CDR3 is TGTGCCAGCAGCCAAGGTTGGGAGGGGAATGAAAAACTGTTTTTT. Encoded protein: CASSQGWEGNEKLFF.